These 22 T cell receptor beta chains originate from one sample sequenced in a study of T cell responses to AZD1222 COVID-19 vaccine. The protocol was immunoSEQ multiplex PCR, while the TCRdb copy is restricted to in-frame clones and leaves out a portion. The table lists 90,000 to 130,000 clones, about 90% of them singletons. Sequenced here: peripheral blood, sampled on day 0 of AZD1222 vaccination. All receptors derive from an adult in good health.

The rearrangement joins TRBV21-1 to TRBJ2-7; TRBD1, as called in the table, went unchecked against the DNA. TRBV21-1 is flagged as a pseudogene. The CDR3 length is 16 residues. The CDR3 is CASSKSVSPPDYEQYF. The CDR3 DNA follows: TGTGCCAGCAGCAAGTCAGTTTCCCCTCCCGACTACGAGCAGTACTTC.

The rearrangement joins TRBV18 to TRBJ1-5, with TRBD1 matching over 7 bases. The CDR3 spans 16 residues. CDR1 is KGHSH and CDR2 is LQKENI in the germline V gene. The V gene end was trimmed by 6 bases and the J gene end by 4 bases; junction bases not matched to a gene: 12. The CDR3 sequence is CASSSGGGRTNQPQHF. The CDR3 nucleotides read TGTGCCAGCTCCTCGGGAGGGGGCCGCACAAATCAGCCCCAGCATTTT. Full variable domain (missing parts from reference TRBV18 and TRBJ1-5): NAGVMQNPRHLVRRRGQEARLRCSPMKGHSHVYWYRQLPEEGLKFMVYLQKENIIDESGMPKERFSAEFPKEGPSILRIQQVVRGDSAAYFCASSSGGGRTNQPQHFGDGTRLSIL.

This clone was seen once. Its ends do not fully match the called genes, so a read error is possible. The rearrangement links TRBV3-1 (or the pseudogene TRBV3-2) to TRBJ1-1; D is undetermined. This CDR3 region has 12 residues. Germline CDR1 LGHDT, CDR2 YNNKEL (reference sequence). The CDR3 is CASSQGLDETFF. CDR3 DNA: TGTGCCAGCAGCCAAGGCCTCGATGAAACTTTCTTT.

The chain has TRBV6-2 or TRBV6-3 and TRBJ2-1; 10 positions match TRBD2. This CDR3 is built from 16 residues. The germline gives CDR1 MNHEY, CDR2 SVGEGT. Trimming cost V 4 bases and J 0 bases; bases outside gene matches: 3. The CDR3 bases are TGTGCCAGCAGTTTAGCGGGGGGCAGCTCCTACAATGAGCAGTTCTTC. It translates to CASSLAGGSSYNEQFF.

The chain carries TRBV6-5 and TRBJ1-1; D remains unclear. Germline assignment: CDR1 MNHEY and CDR2 SVGAGI. V lost 0 bases to trimming and J lost 5 bases, with 10 bases between them. The length of the CDR3 is 14 residues. CDR3 protein: CASSYSRSGTEAFF. Here the CDR3 DNA reads TGTGCCAGCAGTTACTCGCGGTCGGGTACTGAAGCTTTCTTT.

The chain uses TRBV5-6 and TRBJ2-5; D not certain. The CDR3 length is 12 residues. Germline loops: CDR1 SGHDT, CDR2 YYEEEE. V was trimmed by 5 bases and J by 1 base, leaving 6 bases between them. CDR3 sequence: CASRGIQETQYF. As DNA, the CDR3 is TGTGCCAGCAGAGGGATCCAAGAGACCCAGTACTTC.

The rearrangement uses TRBV27 and TRBJ2-3, with 12 bases matching TRBD2. CDR3 length equals 17 residues. Germline-derived CDR1 and CDR2 are MNHEY and SMNVEV (reference sequence). J lost 2 bases, V lost 5 bases, and 8 bases had no gene match. CDR3 protein: CASSPRLAGVYTDTQYF. DNA of the CDR3: TGTGCCAGCAGTCCACGACTAGCGGGGGTCTACACAGATACGCAGTATTTT.

The CDR3 coding sequence is TGCGCCAGCAGCATAAACGGACAGGGGAATGGCTACACCTTC. Translation gives CASSINGQGNGYTF. The V gene is TRBV5-1, the J gene TRBJ1-2, with 9 bases aligning to TRBD1. The CDR3 contains 14 residues. J lost 6 bases, V lost 4 bases, and 7 bases had no gene match. Germline CDR1 SGHRS, CDR2 YFSETQ.

The rearrangement uses TRBV4-1 and TRBJ1-1; perhaps TRBD1 as D (6 bases). The germline CDR1 and CDR2 sequences are MGHRA and YSYEKL. Trimming removed 4 bases from V and 7 bases from J, with 13 bases in between. This CDR3 is built from 13 residues. CDR3 protein: CASSLSQGREAFF. CDR3 nucleotide sequence: TGCGCCAGCAGCCTATCCCAGGGGCGTGAAGCTTTCTTT.

The chain couples TRBV11-2 to TRBJ2-2; D is unclear. V was cut by 3 bases and J by 0 bases, with 14 bases left in between. The CDR3 contains 17 residues. In germline, CDR1 is SGHAT, CDR2 FQNNGV. The CDR3 loop is CASSLGVGIANTGELFF. The CDR3 nucleotides are TGTGCCAGCAGCTTGGGTGTAGGGATCGCGAACACCGGGGAGCTGTTTTTT.

The chain is built from TRBV9 and TRBJ2-7, with 8 bases matching TRBD1. V shed 0 bases, J shed 5 bases, and the junction held 7 bases outside the gene matches. The germline V gene has CDR1 SGDLS and CDR2 YYNGEE. The CDR3 is 15 residues long. The CDR3 reads CASSVGGQGAHEQYF. The DNA for the CDR3 is TGTGCCAGCAGCGTAGGGGGGCAGGGGGCACACGAGCAGTACTTC.

V usage is TRBV4-1 and J usage is TRBJ1-5; D possibly corresponds to TRBD1 (5 bases). Germline CDR1 MGHRA, CDR2 YSYEKL. V gave up 1 base and J gave up 1 base, with 14 bases separating them. The CDR3 runs to 17 residues. The CDR3 sequence: CASSQVQGAGSNQPQHF. CDR3 coding DNA: TGCGCCAGCAGCCAAGTTCAAGGGGCGGGAAGCAATCAGCCCCAGCATTTT.

This clone was observed once. The chain carries TRBV19 and TRBJ1-1; D remains ambiguous. Germline CDR1 and CDR2: LNHDA and SQIVND (reference sequence). This CDR3 has 10 residues. Trimming took off 10 bases at V and 1 base at J, with 4 bases between the two ends. The CDR3, as DNA: TGTGCCACCCGGAACACTGAAGCTTTCTTT. Amino acid sequence: CATRNTEAFF.

This rearrangement joins TRBV24-1 to TRBJ1-2; tentatively, D is TRBD1 (5 bases). This CDR3 has 14 amino acids. V lost 6 bases to trimming and J lost 3 bases, with 13 bases between them. The germline CDR1 and CDR2 sequences are KGHDR and SFDVKD. The CDR3 DNA reads TGTGCCACCAGTTGGGGACGCCAAGACTATGGCTACACCTTC. Encoded protein: CATSWGRQDYGYTF.

The J gene is TRBJ2-5, the V gene TRBV15; 8 nucleotides align to TRBD2. The V and J ends lost 0 bases and 3 bases, in that order; junction bases with no gene match: 3. Germline V gives CDR1 LNHNV, CDR2 YYDKDF (reference sequence). There are 15 residues in the CDR3. This CDR3 is CATSRDTGGKETQYF. CDR3 DNA: TGTGCCACCAGCAGAGATACGGGGGGGAAAGAGACCCAGTACTTC.

J is TRBJ1-2 and V is TRBV28; no reliable D call. This CDR3 spans 13 amino acids. Trimming shortened V by 5 bases and J by 2 bases, and 9 bases separated the two germline ends. Germline assignment: CDR1 MDHEN and CDR2 SYDVKM. CDR3 nucleotide sequence: TGTGCCAGCAGTGCCCCAAACAACTATGGCTACACCTTC. It encodes CASSAPNNYGYTF.

The chain couples TRBV5-8 to TRBJ2-3; the match to TRBD2 covers 11 bases. This CDR3 has 19 residues. Per the germline V gene, CDR1 is SGHTS and CDR2 is YDEGEE. The V segment lost 4 bases and the J segment 0 bases; nucleotides outside the gene matches: 13. The CDR3 region has the DNA TGTGCCAGCAGCCAGCTGTGGGCTAGCGGGGGGATTAGCACAGATACGCAGTATTTT. Residues: CASSQLWASGGISTDTQYF.

The CDR3 is CAISDPRTGPGSPLHF. CDR3 nucleotides: TGTGCCATCAGTGATCCACGGACAGGGCCGGGGTCACCCCTCCACTTT. The V and J genes are TRBV10-3 and TRBJ1-6; the match to TRBD1 covers 8 bases. Looked up from germline, CDR1 is ENHRY and CDR2 is SYGVKD. The ends lost 3 bases at V and 10 bases at J; junction bases unmatched: 11. The CDR3 totals 16 residues.

The V and J genes are TRBV14 and TRBJ2-7, with 9 bases fitting TRBD1. CDR3 size: 15 residues. CDR1 is SGHDN, CDR2 FVKESK, per germline. After removal of 3 bases from V and 2 bases from J, the junction contained 5 bases not matched to a gene. The CDR3 reads CASSHWDRVPYEQYF. The CDR3 DNA sequence: TGTGCCAGCAGCCACTGGGACAGGGTTCCCTACGAGCAGTACTTC.

This clone was counted once. CDR3 in amino acids: CASSTSGSQNTEAFF. The CDR3 bases are TGTGCCAGCAGTACCTCGGGGTCCCAGAACACTGAAGCTTTCTTT. This chain connects TRBV6-2 or TRBV6-3 to TRBJ1-1; the D is unclear. Germline values: CDR1 MNHEY, CDR2 SVGEGT. This CDR3 has 15 residues. V lost 5 bases, J lost 1 base, and 14 bases lay in between.

CDR3 DNA sequence: TGTGCCAGCACCCCGGGAGGGGAAGAGACCCAGTACTTC. It encodes CASTPGGEETQYF. The chain links TRBV7-7 to TRBJ2-5; 8 nucleotides agree with TRBD2. The CDR3 totals 13 residues. Trimming took 7 bases from V and 3 from J; bases not matched to a gene: 4. Germline V gene data show CDR1 as SSHAT and CDR2 as FNYEAQ (reference sequence).

This clone was seen a handful of times. The chain has TRBV28 and TRBJ2-1; D gene ambiguous. Deletions cut 5 bases from V and 1 base from J, with 18 bases between. From germline, CDR1 is MDHEN and CDR2 SYDVKM. This CDR3 contains 17 residues. This CDR3 reads CASSPKIRFASYNEQFF. The CDR3 nucleotides are TGTGCCAGCAGTCCGAAGATCCGTTTTGCGTCCTACAATGAGCAGTTCTTC.